The T cell receptor beta chain under discussion was sequenced for a study of T-cell reconstitution after alpha-beta-depleted transplantation in children. The germline gives CDR1 SEHNR, CDR2 FQNEAQ (reference sequence). CDR3 length equals 14 residues. V lost 1 base and J lost 6; bases outside the gene matches: 4. Preparation of the TCRbeta library was carried out with unique molecular identifiers. TCRdb passed the PCR reads through MiXCR, listing each CDR3 protein once. The sample includes a few hundred thousand distinct CDR3 sequences, around 12% of them seen just once. Sequenced material: PBMCs from the stem cell graft donor, taken from the stem cell graft. The receptor's source is a human donor who donated a stem cell graft to a child with combined immunodeficiency. V is TRBV7-9 and J is TRBJ2-7; 9 nucleotides align to TRBD1. This CDR3 is CASSLGGQGGEQYF. Written as DNA, the CDR3 is TGTGCCAGCAGCTTAGGGGGACAGGGTGGCGAGCAGTACTTC.